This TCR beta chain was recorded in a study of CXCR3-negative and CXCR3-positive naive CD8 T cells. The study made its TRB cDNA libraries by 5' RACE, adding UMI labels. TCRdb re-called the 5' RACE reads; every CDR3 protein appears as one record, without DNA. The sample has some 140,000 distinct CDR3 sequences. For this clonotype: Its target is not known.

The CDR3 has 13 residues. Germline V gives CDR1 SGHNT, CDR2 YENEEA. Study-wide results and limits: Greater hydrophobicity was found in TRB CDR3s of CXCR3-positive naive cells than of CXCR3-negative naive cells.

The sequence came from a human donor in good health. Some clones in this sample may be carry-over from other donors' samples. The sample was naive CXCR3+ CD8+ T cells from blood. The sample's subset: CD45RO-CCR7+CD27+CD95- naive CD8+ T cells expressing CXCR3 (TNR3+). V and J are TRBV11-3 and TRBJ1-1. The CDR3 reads CASSFTVNTEAFF.